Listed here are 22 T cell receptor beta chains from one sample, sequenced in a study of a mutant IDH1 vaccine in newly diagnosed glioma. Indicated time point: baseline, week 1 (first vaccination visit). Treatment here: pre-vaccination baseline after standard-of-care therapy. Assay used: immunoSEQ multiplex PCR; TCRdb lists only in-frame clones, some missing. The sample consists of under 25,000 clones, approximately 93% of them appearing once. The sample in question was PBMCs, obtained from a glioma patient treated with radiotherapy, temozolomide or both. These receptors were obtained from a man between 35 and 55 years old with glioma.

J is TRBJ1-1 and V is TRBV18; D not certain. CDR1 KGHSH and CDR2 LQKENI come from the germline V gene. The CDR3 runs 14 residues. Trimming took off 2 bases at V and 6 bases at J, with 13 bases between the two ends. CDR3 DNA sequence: TGTGCCAGCTCACCAGGATCCCCCTCCCCTGAAGCTTTCTTT. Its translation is CASSPGSPSPEAFF. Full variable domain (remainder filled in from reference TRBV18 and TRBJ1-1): NAGVMQNPRHLVRRRGQEARLRCSPMKGHSHVYWYRQLPEEGLKFMVYLQKENIIDESGMPKERFSAEFPKEGPSILRIQQVVRGDSAAYFCASSPGSPSPEAFFGQGTRLTVV.

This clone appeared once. The CDR3 protein is CASSLASYEQYF. Here the CDR3 DNA reads TGTGCCAGCAGCTTAGCAAGCTACGAGCAGTACTTC. The genes are TRBV5-6 and TRBJ2-7; unclear D gene. V lost 2 bases and J lost 3, with 6 bases in between. Germline CDR1 and CDR2: SGHDT and YYEEEE. CDR3 length equals 12 residues.

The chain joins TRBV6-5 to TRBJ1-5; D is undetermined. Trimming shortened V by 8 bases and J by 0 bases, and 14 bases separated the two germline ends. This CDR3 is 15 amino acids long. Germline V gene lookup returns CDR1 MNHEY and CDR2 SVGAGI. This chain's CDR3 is CASAPVRSSNQPQHF. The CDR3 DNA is TGTGCCAGCGCCCCCGTCAGGAGTAGCAATCAGCCCCAGCATTTT.

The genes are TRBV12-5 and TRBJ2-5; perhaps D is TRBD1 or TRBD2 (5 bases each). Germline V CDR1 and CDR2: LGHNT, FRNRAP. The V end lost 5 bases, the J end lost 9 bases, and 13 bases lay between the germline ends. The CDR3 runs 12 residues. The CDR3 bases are TGTGCTAGTGGTCTCTGGGGGTGGGCCCAGTACTTC. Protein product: CASGLWGWAQYF.

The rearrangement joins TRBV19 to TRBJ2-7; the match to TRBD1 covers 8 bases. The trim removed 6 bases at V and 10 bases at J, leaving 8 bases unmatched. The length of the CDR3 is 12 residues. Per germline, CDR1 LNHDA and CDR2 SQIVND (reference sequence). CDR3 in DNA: TGTGCCAGTAGCAGCTTAGGACAGGGACAGTACTTC. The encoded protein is CASSSLGQGQYF.

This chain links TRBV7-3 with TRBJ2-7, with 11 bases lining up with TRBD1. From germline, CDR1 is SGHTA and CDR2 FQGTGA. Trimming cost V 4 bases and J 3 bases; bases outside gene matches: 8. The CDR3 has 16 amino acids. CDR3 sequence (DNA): TGTGCCAGCAGCTCGGTGGGGGGACAGGGGGTCTACGAGCAGTACTTC. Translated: CASSSVGGQGVYEQYF.

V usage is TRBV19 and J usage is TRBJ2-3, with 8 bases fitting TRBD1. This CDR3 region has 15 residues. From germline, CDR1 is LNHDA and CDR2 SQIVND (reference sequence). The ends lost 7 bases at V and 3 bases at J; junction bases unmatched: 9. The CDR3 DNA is TGTGCCAGTACCGAAGGACAGGGACAGACAGATACGCAGTATTTT. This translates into CASTEGQGQTDTQYF. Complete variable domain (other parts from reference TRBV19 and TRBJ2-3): DGGITQSPKYLFRKEGQNVTLSCEQNLNHDAMYWYRQDPGQGLRLIYYSQIVNDFQKGDIAEGYSVSREKKESFPLTVTSAQKNPTAFYLCASTEGQGQTDTQYFGPGTRLTVL.

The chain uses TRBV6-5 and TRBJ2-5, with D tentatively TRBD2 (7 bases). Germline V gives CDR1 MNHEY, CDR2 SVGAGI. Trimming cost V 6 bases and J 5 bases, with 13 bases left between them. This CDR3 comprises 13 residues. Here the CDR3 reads CASRGGAGETQYF. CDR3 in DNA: TGTGCCAGCAGAGGGGGGGCCGGTGAGACCCAGTACTTC.

The CDR3 DNA reads as TGTGCCAGCAGCTTATTAAACGGCTACGAGCAGTACTTC. It encodes CASSLLNGYEQYF. This chain uses TRBV7-2 with TRBJ2-7; D remains ambiguous. Germline V CDR1 and CDR2: SGHTA, FQGNSA. This CDR3 spans 13 amino acids. V was trimmed by 2 bases and J by 3 bases, leaving 8 bases between them.

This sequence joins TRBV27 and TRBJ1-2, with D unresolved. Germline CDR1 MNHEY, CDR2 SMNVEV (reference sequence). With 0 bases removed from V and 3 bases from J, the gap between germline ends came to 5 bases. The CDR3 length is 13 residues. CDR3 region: CASSLSSYYGYTF. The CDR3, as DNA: TGTGCCAGCAGTTTATCGAGCTACTATGGCTACACCTTC.

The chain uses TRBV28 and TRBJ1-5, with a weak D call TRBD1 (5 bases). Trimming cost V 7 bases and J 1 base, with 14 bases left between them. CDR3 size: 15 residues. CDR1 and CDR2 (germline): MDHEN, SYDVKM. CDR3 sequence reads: CASKKAGLSNQPQHF. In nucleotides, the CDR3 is TGTGCCAGCAAAAAGGCAGGGTTAAGCAATCAGCCCCAGCATTTT.

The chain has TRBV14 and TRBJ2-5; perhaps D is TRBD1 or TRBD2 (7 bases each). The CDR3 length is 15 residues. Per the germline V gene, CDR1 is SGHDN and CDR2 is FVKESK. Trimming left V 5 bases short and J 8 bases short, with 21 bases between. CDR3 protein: CASSYLGGGPPTQYF. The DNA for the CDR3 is TGTGCCAGCAGCTATCTGGGAGGGGGCCCACCCACCCAGTACTTC.

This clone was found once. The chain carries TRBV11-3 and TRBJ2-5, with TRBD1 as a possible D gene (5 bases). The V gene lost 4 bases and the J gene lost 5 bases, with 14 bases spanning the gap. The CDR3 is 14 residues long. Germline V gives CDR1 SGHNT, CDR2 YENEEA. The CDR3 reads CASSSTQGRETQYF. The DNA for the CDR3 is TGTGCCAGCAGCTCTACTCAGGGTAGGGAGACCCAGTACTTC.

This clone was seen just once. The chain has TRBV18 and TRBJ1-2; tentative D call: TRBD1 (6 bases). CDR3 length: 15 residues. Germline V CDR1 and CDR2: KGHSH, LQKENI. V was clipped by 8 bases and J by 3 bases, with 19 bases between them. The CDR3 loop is CASTLYGGRDYGYTF. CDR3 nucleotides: TGTGCCAGCACACTCTACGGGGGCCGGGACTATGGCTACACCTTC.

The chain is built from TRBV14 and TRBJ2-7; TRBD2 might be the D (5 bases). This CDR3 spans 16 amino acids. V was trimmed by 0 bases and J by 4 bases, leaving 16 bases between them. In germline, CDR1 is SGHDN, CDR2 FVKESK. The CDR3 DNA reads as TGTGCCAGCAGCCAAGAGAGAGCGGCAGTCCCTTACGAGCAGTACTTC. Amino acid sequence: CASSQERAAVPYEQYF.

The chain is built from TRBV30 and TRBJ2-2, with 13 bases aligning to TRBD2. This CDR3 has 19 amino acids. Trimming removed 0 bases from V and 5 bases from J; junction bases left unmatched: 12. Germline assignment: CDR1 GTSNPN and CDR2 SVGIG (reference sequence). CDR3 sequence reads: CAWSVQSTSGRMRTGELFF. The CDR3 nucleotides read TGTGCCTGGAGTGTACAGTCGACTAGCGGGAGGATGAGGACCGGGGAGCTGTTTTTT.

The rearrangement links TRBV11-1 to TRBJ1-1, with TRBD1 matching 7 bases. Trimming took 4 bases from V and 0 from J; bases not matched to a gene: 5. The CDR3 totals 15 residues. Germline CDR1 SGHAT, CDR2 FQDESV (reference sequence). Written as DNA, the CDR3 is TGTGCCAGCAGCTGGGACAGAGAGATGAACACTGAAGCTTTCTTT. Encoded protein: CASSWDREMNTEAFF.

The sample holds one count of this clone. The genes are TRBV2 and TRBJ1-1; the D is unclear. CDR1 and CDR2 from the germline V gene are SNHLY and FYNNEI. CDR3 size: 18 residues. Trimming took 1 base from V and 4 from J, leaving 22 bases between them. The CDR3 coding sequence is TGTGCCAGCAGTGAAGATCCGGGGATAGGCGCTTCTACCACTGAAGCTTTCTTT. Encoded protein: CASSEDPGIGASTTEAFF.

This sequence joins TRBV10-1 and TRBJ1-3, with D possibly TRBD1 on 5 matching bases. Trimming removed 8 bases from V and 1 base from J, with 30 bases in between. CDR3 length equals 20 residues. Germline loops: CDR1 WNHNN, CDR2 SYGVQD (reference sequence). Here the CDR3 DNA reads TGCGCCAGCCATCCCTGGCGGTCACAGGATACGAGAGTTTCTGGAAACACCATATATTTT. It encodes CASHPWRSQDTRVSGNTIYF.

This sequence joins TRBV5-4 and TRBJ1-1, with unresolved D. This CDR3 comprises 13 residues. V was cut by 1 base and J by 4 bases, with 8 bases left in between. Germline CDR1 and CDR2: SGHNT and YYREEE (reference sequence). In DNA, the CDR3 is TGTGCCAGCAGCTTGTGGTCAGGCACTGAAGCTTTCTTT. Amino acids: CASSLWSGTEAFF.

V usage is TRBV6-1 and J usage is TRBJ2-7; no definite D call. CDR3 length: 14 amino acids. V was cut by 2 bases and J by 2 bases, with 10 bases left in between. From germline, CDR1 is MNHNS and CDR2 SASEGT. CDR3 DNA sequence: TGTGCCAGCAGTGAAAAGGCCGTAACCTACGAGCAGTACTTC. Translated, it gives CASSEKAVTYEQYF.

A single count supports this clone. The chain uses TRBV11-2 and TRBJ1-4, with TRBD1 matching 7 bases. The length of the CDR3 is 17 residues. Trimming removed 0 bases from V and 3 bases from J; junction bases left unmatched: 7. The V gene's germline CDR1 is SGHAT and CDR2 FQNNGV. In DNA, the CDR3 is TGTGCCAGCAGCTTAGATGGCGGGACAGTCCCTAATGAAAAACTGTTTTTT. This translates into CASSLDGGTVPNEKLFF.